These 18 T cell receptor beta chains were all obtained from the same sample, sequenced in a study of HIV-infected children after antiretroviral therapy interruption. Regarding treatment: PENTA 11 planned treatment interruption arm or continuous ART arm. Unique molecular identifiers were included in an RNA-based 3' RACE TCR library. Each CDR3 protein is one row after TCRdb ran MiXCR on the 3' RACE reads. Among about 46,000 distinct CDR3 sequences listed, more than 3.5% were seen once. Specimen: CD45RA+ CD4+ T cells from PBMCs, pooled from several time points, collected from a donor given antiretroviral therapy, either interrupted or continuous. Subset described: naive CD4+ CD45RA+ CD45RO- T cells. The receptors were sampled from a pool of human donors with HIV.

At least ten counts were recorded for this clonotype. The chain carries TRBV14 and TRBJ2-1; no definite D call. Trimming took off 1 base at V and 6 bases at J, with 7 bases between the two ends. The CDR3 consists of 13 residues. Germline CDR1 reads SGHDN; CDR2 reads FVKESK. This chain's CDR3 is CASSQGRVNEQFF. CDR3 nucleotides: TGTGCCAGCAGCCAAGGACGGGTCAATGAGCAGTTCTTC.

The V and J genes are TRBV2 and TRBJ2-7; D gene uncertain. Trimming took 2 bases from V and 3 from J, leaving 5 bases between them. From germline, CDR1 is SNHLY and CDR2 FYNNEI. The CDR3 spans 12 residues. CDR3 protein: CASSETDYEQYF. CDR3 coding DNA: TGTGCCAGCAGTGAAACGGACTACGAGCAGTACTTC.

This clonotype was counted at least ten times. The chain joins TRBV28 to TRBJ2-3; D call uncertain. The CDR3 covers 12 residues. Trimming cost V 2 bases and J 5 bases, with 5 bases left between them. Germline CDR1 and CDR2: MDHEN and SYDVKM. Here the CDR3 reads CASSLDRDTQYF. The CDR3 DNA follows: TGTGCCAGCAGTTTAGATCGAGATACGCAGTATTTT.

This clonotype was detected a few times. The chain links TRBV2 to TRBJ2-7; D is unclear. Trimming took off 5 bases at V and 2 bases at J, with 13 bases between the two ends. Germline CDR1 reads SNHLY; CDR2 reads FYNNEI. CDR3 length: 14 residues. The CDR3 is CASSLSDGAYEQYF. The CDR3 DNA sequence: TGTGCCAGCAGTCTATCGGACGGAGCCTACGAGCAGTACTTC.

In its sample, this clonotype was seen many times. The CDR3 DNA is TGTGCCAGCAGCAAGTCAGGGGCCGGCATCGGTGAAAAACTGTTTTTT. It specifies CASSKSGAGIGEKLFF. This sequence joins TRBV5-6 and TRBJ1-4; D is possibly TRBD1 (6 bases). Germline V gene sequence: CDR1 SGHDT, CDR2 YYEEEE. This CDR3 comprises 16 residues. V lost 4 bases and J 7 bases, leaving 20 bases between the germline ends. The whole variable domain, remainder taken from reference TRBV5-6 and TRBJ1-4, is DAGVTQSPTHLIKTRGQQVTLRCSPKSGHDTVSWYQQALGQGPQFIFQYYEEEERQRGNFPDRFSGHQFPNYSSELNVNALLLGDSALYLCASSKSGAGIGEKLFFGSGTQLSVL.

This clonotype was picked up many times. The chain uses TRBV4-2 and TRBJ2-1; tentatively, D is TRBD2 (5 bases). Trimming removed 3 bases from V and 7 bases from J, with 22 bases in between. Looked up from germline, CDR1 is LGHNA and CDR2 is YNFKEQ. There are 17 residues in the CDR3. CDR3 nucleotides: TGTGCCAGCAGCCAGGCCTTCCTAGCCCTCTCATCGAATGAGCAGTTCTTC. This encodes CASSQAFLALSSNEQFF.

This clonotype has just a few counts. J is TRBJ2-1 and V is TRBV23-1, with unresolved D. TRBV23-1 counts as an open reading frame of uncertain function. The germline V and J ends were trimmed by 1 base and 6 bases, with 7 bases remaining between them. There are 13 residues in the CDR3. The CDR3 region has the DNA TGCGCCAGCAGTCAATTGGCACCCAATGAGCAGTTCTTC. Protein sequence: CASSQLAPNEQFF.

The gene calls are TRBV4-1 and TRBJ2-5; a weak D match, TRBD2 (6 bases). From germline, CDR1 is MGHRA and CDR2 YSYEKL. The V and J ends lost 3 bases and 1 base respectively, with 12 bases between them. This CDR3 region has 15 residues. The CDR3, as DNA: TGCGCCAGCAGCCAGCCTTTTAGCGGCCAAGAGACCCAGTACTTC. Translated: CASSQPFSGQETQYF.

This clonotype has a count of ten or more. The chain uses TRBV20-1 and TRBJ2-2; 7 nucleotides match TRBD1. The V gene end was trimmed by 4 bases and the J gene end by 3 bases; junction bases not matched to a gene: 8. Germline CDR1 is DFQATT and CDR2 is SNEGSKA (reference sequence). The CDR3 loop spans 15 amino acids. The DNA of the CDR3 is TGCAGTGCTACGATGGACAGGTTCTACACCGGGGAGCTGTTTTTT. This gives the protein CSATMDRFYTGELFF.

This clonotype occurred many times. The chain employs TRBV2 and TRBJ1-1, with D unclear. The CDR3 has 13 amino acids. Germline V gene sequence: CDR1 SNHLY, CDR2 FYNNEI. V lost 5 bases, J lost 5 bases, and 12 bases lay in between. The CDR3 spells CASSPRGRTEAFF. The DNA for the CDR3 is TGTGCCAGCAGTCCTCGGGGAAGGACTGAAGCTTTCTTT.

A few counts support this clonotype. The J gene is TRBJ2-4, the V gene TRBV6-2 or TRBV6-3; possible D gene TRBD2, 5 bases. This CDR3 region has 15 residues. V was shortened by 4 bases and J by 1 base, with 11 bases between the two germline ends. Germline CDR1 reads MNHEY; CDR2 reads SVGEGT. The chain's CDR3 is CASSSPWEAKNIQYF. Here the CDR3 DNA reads TGTGCCAGCAGTTCGCCATGGGAGGCCAAAAACATTCAGTACTTC.

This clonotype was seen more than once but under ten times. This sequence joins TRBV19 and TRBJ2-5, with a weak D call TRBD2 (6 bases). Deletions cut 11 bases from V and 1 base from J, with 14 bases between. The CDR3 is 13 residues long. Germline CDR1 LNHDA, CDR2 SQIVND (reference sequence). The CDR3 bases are TGTGCCTCCAACCGGGGACTCCAAGAGACCCAGTACTTC. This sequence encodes CASNRGLQETQYF.

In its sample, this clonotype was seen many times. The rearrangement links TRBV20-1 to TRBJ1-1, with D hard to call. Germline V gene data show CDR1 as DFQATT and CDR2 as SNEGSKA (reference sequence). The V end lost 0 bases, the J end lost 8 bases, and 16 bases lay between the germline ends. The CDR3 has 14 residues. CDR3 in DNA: TGCAGTGCTAGAGATATCCCCGCCAAATTAGAAGCTTTCTTT. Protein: CSARDIPAKLEAFF.

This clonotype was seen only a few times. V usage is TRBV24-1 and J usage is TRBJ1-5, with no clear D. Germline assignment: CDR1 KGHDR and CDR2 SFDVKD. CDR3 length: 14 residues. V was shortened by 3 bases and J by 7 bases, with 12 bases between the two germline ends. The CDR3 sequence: CATSDDGVIQPQHF. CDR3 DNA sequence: TGTGCCACCAGTGATGATGGGGTTATACAGCCCCAGCATTTT.

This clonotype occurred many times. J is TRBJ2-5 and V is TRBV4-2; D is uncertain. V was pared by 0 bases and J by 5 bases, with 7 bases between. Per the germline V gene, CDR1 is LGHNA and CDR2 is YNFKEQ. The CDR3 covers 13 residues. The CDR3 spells CASSQDIRETQYF. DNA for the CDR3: TGTGCCAGCAGCCAAGATATCAGGGAGACCCAGTACTTC.

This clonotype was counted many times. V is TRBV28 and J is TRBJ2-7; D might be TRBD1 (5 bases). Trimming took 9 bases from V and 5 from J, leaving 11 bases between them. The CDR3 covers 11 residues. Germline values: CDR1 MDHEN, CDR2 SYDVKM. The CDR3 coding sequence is TGTGCCAGTTTGGCAGGGAACGAGCAGTACTTC. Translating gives CASLAGNEQYF.

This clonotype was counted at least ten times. In DNA, the CDR3 is TGCAGGGGTGAACAGGCCCTGAACACTGAAGCTTTCTTT. Encoded protein: CRGEQALNTEAFF. The chain employs TRBV20-1 and TRBJ1-1; tentatively, D is TRBD1 (5 bases). This CDR3 has 13 residues. From germline, CDR1 is DFQATT and CDR2 SNEGSKA (reference sequence).

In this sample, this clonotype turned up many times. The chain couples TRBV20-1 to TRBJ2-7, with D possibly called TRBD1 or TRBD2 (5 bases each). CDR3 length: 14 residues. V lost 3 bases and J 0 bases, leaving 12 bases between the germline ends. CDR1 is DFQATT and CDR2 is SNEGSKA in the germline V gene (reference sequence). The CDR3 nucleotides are TGCAGTGCTAGTGGGACGGGGACCTCCTACGAGCAGTACTTC. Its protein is CSASGTGTSYEQYF.